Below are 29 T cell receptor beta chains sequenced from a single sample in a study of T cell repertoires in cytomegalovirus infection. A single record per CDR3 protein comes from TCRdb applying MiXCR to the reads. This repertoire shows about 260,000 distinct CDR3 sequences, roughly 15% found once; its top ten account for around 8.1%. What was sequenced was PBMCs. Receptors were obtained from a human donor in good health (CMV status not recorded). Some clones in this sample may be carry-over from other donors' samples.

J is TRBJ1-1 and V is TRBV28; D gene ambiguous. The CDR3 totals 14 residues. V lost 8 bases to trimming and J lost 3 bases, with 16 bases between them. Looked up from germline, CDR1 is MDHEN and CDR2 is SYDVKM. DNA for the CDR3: TGTGCCAGCCGGGGAAGCCAGTCGCACACTGAAGCTTTCTTT. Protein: CASRGSQSHTEAFF.

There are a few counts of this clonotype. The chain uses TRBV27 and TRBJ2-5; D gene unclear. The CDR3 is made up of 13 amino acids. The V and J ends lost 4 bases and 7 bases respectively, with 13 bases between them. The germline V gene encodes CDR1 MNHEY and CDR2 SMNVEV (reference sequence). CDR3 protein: CASSSAAPRTQYF. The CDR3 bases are TGTGCCAGCAGTTCCGCTGCGCCTCGGACCCAGTACTTC.

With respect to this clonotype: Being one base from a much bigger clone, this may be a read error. The CDR3 region is CANSTGTTHYNEQFF. The CDR3 coding sequence is TGTGCCAACAGCACAGGGACTACCCACTACAATGAGCAGTTCTTC. V gene TRBV11-3 combines with J gene TRBJ2-1, with D possibly being TRBD2 (7 bases). Germline CDR1 reads SGHNT; CDR2 reads YENEEA. The CDR3 consists of 15 residues.

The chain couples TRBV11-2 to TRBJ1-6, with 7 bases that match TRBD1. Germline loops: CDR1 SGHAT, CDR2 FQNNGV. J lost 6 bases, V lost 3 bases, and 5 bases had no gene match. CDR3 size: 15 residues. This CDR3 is CASSFRGARNSPLHF. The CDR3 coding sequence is TGTGCCAGCAGCTTCAGGGGGGCTCGTAATTCACCCCTCCACTTT.

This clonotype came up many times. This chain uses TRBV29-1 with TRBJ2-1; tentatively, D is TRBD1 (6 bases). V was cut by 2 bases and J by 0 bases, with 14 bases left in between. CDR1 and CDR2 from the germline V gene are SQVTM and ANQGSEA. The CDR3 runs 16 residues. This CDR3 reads CSVEIQGLLSYNEQFF. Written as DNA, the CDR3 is TGCAGCGTTGAAATACAGGGCCTCCTCTCCTACAATGAGCAGTTCTTC.

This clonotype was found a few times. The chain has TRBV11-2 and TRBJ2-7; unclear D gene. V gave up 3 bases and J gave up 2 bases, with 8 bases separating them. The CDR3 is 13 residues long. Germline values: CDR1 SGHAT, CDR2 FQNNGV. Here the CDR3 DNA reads TGTGCCAGCAGCTTCGGCAGCACCTACGAGCAGTACTTC. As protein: CASSFGSTYEQYF. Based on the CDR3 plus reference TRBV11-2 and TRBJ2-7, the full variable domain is EAGVAQSPRYKIIEKRQSVAFWCNPISGHATLYWYQQILGQGPKLLIQFQNNGVVDDSQLPKDRFSAERLKGVDSTLKIQPAKLEDSAVYLCASSFGSTYEQYFGPGTRLTVT.

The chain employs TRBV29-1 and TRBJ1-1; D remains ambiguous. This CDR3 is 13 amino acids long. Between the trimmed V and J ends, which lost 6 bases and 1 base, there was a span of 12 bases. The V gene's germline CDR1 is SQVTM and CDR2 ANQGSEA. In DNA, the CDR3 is TGCAGCGTCCTGGGTCCATCGAACACTGAAGCTTTCTTT. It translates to CSVLGPSNTEAFF. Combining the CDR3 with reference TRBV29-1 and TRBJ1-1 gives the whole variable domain SAVISQKPSRDICQRGTSLTIQCQVDSQVTMMFWYRQQPGQSLTLIATANQGSEATYESGFVIDKFPISRPNLTFSTLTVSNMSPEDSSIYLCSVLGPSNTEAFFGQGTRLTVV.

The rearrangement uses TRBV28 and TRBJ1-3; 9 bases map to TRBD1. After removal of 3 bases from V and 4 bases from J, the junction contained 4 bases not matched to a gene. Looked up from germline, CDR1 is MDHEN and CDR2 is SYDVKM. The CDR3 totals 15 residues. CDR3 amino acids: CASSFGTGPGNTIYF. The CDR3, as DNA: TGTGCCAGCAGTTTCGGGACAGGGCCCGGAAACACCATATATTTT.

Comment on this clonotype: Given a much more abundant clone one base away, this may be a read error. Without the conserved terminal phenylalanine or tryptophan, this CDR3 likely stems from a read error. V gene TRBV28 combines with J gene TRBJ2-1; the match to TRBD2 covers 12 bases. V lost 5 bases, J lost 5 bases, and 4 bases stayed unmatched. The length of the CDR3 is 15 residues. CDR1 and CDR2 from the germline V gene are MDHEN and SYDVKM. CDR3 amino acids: CASSPTSGGNNEQFL. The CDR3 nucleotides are TGTGCCAGCAGTCCGACTAGCGGGGGAAACAATGAGCAGTTCTTA.

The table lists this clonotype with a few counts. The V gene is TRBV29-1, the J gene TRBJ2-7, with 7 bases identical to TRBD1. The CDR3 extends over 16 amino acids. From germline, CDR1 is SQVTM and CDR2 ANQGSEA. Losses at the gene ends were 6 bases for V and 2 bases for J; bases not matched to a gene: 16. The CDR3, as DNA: TGCAGCGTGGCCGGGACAGCTTCCATCGCAACCTACGAGCAGTACTTC. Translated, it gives CSVAGTASIATYEQYF.

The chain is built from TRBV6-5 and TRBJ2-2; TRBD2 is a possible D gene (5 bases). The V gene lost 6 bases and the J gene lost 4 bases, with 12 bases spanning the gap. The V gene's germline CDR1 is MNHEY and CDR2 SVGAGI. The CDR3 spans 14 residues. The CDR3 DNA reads TGTGCCAGCAGACCGACCGGGATCACCGGGGAGCTGTTTTTT. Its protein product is CASRPTGITGELFF.

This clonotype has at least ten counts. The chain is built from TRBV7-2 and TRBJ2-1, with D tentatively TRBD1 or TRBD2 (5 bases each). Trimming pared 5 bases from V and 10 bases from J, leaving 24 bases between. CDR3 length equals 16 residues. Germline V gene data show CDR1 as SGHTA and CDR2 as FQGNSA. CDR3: CASSRPRGAGSAEQFF. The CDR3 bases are TGTGCCAGCAGCCGACCCCGAGGGGCGGGTAGTGCCGAGCAGTTCTTC.

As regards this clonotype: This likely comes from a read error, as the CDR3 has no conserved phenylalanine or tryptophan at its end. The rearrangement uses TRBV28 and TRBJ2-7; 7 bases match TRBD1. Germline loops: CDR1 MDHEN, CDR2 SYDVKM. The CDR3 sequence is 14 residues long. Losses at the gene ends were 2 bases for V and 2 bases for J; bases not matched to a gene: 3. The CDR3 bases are TGTGCCAGCAGTTTAAGGGACAGAGCCTACGAGCAGTACTTA. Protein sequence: CASSLRDRAYEQYL.

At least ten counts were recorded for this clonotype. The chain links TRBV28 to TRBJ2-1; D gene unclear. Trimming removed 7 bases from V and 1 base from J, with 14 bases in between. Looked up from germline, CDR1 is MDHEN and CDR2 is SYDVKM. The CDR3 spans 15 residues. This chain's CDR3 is CASTPGVESYNEQFF. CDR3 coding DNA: TGTGCCAGCACCCCTGGGGTAGAATCCTACAATGAGCAGTTCTTC.

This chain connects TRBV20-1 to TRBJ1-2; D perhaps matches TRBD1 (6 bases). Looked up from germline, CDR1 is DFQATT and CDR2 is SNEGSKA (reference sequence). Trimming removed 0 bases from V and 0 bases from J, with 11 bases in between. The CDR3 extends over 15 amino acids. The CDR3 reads CSARDPGETNYGYTF. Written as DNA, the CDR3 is TGCAGTGCTAGAGACCCAGGGGAAACTAACTATGGCTACACCTTC.

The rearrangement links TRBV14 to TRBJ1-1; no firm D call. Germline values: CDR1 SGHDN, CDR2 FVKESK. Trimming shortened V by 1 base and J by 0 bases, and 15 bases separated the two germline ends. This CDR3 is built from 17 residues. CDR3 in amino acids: CASSQASIALMNTEAFF. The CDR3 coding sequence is TGTGCCAGCAGCCAAGCGAGTATCGCGCTGATGAACACTGAAGCTTTCTTT.

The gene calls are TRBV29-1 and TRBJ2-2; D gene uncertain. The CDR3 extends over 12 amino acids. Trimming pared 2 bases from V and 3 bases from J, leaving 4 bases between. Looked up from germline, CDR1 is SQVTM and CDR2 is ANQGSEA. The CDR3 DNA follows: TGCAGCGTTGAAACAGACACCGGGGAGCTGTTTTTT. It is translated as CSVETDTGELFF.

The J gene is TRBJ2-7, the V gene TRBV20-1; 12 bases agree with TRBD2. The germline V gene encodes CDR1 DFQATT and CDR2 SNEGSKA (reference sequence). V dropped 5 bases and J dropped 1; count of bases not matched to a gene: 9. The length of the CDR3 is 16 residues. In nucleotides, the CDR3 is TGCAGTGCTCCTCGACTAGCGGGAGATAGTTCCTACGAGCAGTACTTC. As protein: CSAPRLAGDSSYEQYF.

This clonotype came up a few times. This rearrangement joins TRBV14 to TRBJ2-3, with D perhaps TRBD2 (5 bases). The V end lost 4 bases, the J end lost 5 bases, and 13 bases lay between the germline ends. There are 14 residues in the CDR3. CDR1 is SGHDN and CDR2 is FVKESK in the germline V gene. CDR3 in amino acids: CASSPLRDGDTQYF. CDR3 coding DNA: TGTGCCAGCAGCCCCCTCCGGGATGGAGATACGCAGTATTTT.

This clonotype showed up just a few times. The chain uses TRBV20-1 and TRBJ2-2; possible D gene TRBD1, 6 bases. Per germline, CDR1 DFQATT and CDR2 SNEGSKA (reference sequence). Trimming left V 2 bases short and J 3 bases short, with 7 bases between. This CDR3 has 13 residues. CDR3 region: CSARRTDTGELFF. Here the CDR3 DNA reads TGCAGTGCTAGAAGGACAGACACCGGGGAGCTGTTTTTT.

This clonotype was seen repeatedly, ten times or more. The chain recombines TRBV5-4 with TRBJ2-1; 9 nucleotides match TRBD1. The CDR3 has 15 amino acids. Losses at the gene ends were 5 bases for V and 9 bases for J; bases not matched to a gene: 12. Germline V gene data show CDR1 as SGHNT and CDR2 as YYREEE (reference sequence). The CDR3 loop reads CASRNRRQGDGEQFF. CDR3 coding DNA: TGTGCCAGCAGAAACCGCAGACAGGGGGATGGTGAGCAGTTCTTC.

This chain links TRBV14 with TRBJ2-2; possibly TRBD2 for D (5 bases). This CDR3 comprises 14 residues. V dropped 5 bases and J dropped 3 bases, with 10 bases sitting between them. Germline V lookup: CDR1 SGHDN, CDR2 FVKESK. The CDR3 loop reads CASSEAAYTGELFF. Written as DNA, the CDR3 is TGTGCCAGCAGCGAAGCGGCGTACACCGGGGAGCTGTTTTTT.

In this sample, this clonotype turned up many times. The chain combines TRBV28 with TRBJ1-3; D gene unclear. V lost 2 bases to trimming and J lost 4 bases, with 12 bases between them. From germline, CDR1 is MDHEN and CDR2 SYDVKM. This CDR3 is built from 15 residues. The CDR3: CASSLGPRGGNTIYF. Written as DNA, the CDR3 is TGTGCCAGCAGTTTAGGCCCCCGCGGCGGAAACACCATATATTTT. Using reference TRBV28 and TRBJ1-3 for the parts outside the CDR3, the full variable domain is DVKVTQSSRYLVKRTGEKVFLECVQDMDHENMFWYRQDPGLGLRLIYFSYDVKMKEKGDIPEGYSVSREKKERFSLILESASTNQTSMYLCASSLGPRGGNTIYFGEGSWLTVV.

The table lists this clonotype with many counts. The CDR3 DNA reads TGTGCCAGCAGCATGACAGATCACCGGGAGCTGTTTTTT. Translating gives CASSMTDHRELFF. The V call is TRBV7-6, the J call TRBJ2-2, with a tentative D call TRBD1 (5 bases). CDR3 length: 13 amino acids. The ends were cut back, 5 bases at V and 9 bases at J, with 13 bases in the middle. CDR1 is SGHVS, CDR2 FNYEAQ, per germline.

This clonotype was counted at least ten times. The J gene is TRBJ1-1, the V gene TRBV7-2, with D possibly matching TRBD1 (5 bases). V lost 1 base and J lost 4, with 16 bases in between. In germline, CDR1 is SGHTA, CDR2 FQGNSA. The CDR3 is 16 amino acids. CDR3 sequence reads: CASSLELTGVSTEAFF. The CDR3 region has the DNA TGTGCCAGCAGCTTAGAATTGACGGGGGTTAGCACTGAAGCTTTCTTT.

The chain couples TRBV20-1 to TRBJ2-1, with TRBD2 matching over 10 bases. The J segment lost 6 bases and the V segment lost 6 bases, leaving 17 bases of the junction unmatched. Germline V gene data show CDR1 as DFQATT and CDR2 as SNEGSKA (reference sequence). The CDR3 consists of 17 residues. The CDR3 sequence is CSALVGSGRYRSNEQFF. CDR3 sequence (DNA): TGCAGTGCCCTGGTCGGTAGCGGGAGGTATCGGAGCAATGAGCAGTTCTTC.

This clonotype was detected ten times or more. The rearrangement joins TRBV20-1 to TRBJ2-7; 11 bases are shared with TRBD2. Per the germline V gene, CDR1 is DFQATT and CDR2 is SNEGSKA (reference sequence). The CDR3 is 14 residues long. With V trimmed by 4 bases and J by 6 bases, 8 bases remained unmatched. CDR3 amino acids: CSATSLAGAAEQYF. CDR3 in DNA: TGCAGTGCTACCTCACTAGCGGGAGCGGCCGAGCAGTACTTC.

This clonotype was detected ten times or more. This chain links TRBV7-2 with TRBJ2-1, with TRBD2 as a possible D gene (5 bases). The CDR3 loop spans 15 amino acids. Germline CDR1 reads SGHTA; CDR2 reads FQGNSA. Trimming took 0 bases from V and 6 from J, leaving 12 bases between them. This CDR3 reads CASSLALVFGNEQFF. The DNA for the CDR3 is TGTGCCAGCAGCTTAGCACTAGTCTTTGGCAATGAGCAGTTCTTC.

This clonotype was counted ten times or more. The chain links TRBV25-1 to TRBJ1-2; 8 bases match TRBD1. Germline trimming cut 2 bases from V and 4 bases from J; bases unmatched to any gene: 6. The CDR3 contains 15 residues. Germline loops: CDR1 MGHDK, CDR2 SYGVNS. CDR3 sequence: CASSELRQGLYGYTF. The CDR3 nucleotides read TGTGCCAGCAGTGAACTACGACAGGGGCTCTATGGCTACACCTTC.